Below, 2 T cell receptor beta chains from the same sample are listed, as sequenced in a study of molecular identifiers for immune sequencing clone quantification. MiXCR was run by TCRdb on the PCR reads, yielding one entry per CDR3 protein. The table includes about 320,000 distinct CDR3 sequences, about 22% detected once. Sequenced sample: naive CD8+ T cells from blood, with Jurkat cell RNA spiked in. Indicated subset: FACS-sorted CD8+CD4-CCR7+CD45RA+ naive T cells. These TCRs come from a human donor in good health. Some libraries in this study had Jurkat cell RNA spiked in.

This clonotype was recorded many times. V usage is TRBV24-1 and J usage is TRBJ2-2; 10 bases fit TRBD2. The junction had 8 bases not matched to a gene; V was cut back by 7 bases and J by 1 base. CDR3 size: 17 residues. The germline V gene has CDR1 KGHDR and CDR2 SFDVKD. The CDR3 loop reads CATRRLAGVWNTGELFF. In DNA, the CDR3 is TGTGCCACCAGGAGGCTAGCGGGAGTTTGGAACACCGGGGAGCTGTTTTTT.

On this clonotype: This clone may be a read error of a much larger clone one base away. The chain is built from TRBV20-1 and TRBJ2-3; TRBD2 is a possible D gene (6 bases). Germline-derived CDR1 and CDR2 are DFQATT and SNEGSKA (reference sequence). V lost 3 bases to trimming and J lost 6 bases, with 16 bases between them. CDR3 length equals 14 residues. The CDR3 is CSASGGRRVDTQYF. The CDR3 coding sequence is TGCAGTGCTAGTGGGGGGAGGAGAGTCGATACGCAGTATTTT.